What follows are 25 T cell receptor beta chains derived from one specimen sequenced in a study of shared clonotypes between healthy human individuals. Assay used: immunoSEQ multiplex PCR; TCRdb lists only in-frame clones, some missing. The repertoire holds over 950,000 clones, with about 72% as singletons. The sample consisted of memory CD4+ T cells from PBMCs. Subset described: CD45RA-negative fraction. The receptors stem from a young man in good health. Some clones in this sample may be carry-over from other donors' samples.

This clone has more than one count but fewer than ten. The chain is built from TRBV6-6 and TRBJ1-1, with a weak D call TRBD1 (6 bases). This CDR3 spans 13 amino acids. Germline CDR1 and CDR2: MNHNY and SVGAGI (reference sequence). Trimming stripped 6 bases from V and 3 bases from J, with 11 bases between. The chain's CDR3 is CASSPRQDTEAFF. For the CDR3, the DNA is TGTGCCAGCAGCCCCCGACAGGACACTGAAGCTTTCTTT.

This clone occurred once. The chain employs TRBV6-5 and TRBJ1-2, with 7 positions matching TRBD1. The CDR3 has 14 amino acids. Unmatched junction bases numbered 14, after V lost 6 bases and J lost 10 bases. Germline V gene sequence: CDR1 MNHEY, CDR2 SVGAGI. CDR3 bases: TGTGCCAGCAGGCGGACAGGCCCAATACAAGACTACACCTTC. Its translation: CASRRTGPIQDYTF.

The CDR3 DNA follows: TGTGCCAGCAGCTTAGGGGGGACCAGGGGCTCCTACAATGAGCAGTTCTTC. This sequence encodes CASSLGGTRGSYNEQFF. J is TRBJ2-1 and V is TRBV5-4; perhaps D is TRBD1 or TRBD2 (6 bases each). The CDR3 sequence is 17 residues long. V gave up 2 bases and J gave up 0 bases, with 15 bases separating them. The germline gives CDR1 SGHNT, CDR2 YYREEE (reference sequence).

V usage is TRBV6-7 and J usage is TRBJ2-7, with a possible D match to TRBD2 (6 bases). TRBV6-7 counts as an open reading frame of uncertain function. The CDR3 spans 14 residues. The V end was cut by 10 bases, the J end by 5 bases, with 21 bases between. The CDR3 sequence: CATTPRPTSNEQYF. As DNA, the CDR3 is TGTGCCACCACACCCCGACCTACTAGCAACGAGCAGTACTTC.

A note on this clone: This sample includes further DNA sequences coding for the same CDR3. The V and J genes are TRBV9 and TRBJ2-7; either TRBD1 or TRBD2 may fit D (6 bases each). The V and J ends lost 2 bases and 2 bases respectively, with 14 bases between them. The CDR3 sequence is 15 residues long. The germline V gene encodes CDR1 SGDLS and CDR2 YYNGEE. The CDR3 protein is CASSVGGGNAYEQYF. CDR3 DNA: TGTGCCAGCAGCGTGGGGGGCGGGAACGCCTACGAGCAGTACTTC.

The chain joins TRBV11-3 to TRBJ1-2; no clear D. Between the trimmed V and J ends, which lost 7 bases and 4 bases, there was a span of 1 base. The germline V gene has CDR1 SGHNT and CDR2 YENEEA. The CDR3 contains 9 residues. The CDR3, as DNA: TGTGCCAGCACCTATGGCTACACCTTC. The encoded protein is CASTYGYTF.

This clone was observed a single time. The chain uses TRBV2 and TRBJ2-2, with 7 bases aligning to TRBD2. CDR1 and CDR2 (germline): SNHLY, FYNNEI. The CDR3 totals 16 residues. The J segment lost 0 bases and the V segment lost 3 bases, leaving 4 bases of the junction unmatched. This chain's CDR3 is CASSEEGLSNTGELFF. The CDR3 DNA reads as TGTGCCAGCAGTGAGGAGGGACTATCGAACACCGGGGAGCTGTTTTTT.

The rearrangement links TRBV23-1 to TRBJ1-5; D remains unclear. TRBV23-1 is identified as an open reading frame with a role that is uncertain. Trimming took 1 base from V and 0 from J, leaving 13 bases between them. The CDR3 is 17 residues long. CDR3 protein: CASSQYPQEDSNQPQHF. The CDR3 DNA follows: TGCGCCAGCAGTCAATACCCCCAAGAGGATAGCAATCAGCCCCAGCATTTT.

About this clone itself: Other DNA sequences in the same sample also yield this CDR3. This chain connects TRBV2 to TRBJ2-2; D is uncertain. CDR3 length equals 12 residues. The V gene's germline CDR1 is SNHLY and CDR2 FYNNEI. The V and J ends lost 0 bases and 7 bases respectively, with 3 bases between them. CDR3 coding DNA: TGTGCCAGCAGTGAAGCGGGCGGGGAGCTGTTTTTT. It translates to CASSEAGGELFF.

The chain combines TRBV14 with TRBJ2-2; possibly TRBD2 for D (5 bases). Deletions cut 11 bases from V and 5 bases from J, with 9 bases between. CDR3 size: 11 residues. Germline V CDR1 and CDR2: SGHDN, FVKESK. The CDR3 sequence: CARGQTGELFF. The CDR3 DNA follows: TGTGCCCGAGGGCAGACCGGGGAGCTGTTTTTT. The variable domain in full, with the rest retrieved from reference TRBV14 and TRBJ2-2, is EAGVTQFPSHSVIEKGQTVTLRCDPISGHDNLYWYRRVMGKEIKFLLHFVKESKQDESGMPNNRFLAERTGGTYSTLKVQPAELEDSGVYFCARGQTGELFFGEGSRLTVL.

The chain joins TRBV4-2 to TRBJ2-1, with 9 bases matching TRBD2. Per germline, CDR1 LGHNA and CDR2 YNFKEQ. V lost 0 bases, J lost 3 bases, and 3 bases stayed unmatched. The length of the CDR3 is 16 residues. CDR3 coding DNA: TGTGCCAGCAGCCAAGACCAGCGGGAGGTCTACAATGAGCAGTTCTTC. It translates to CASSQDQREVYNEQFF.

V gene TRBV5-1 combines with J gene TRBJ2-1; D not certain. From germline, CDR1 is SGHRS and CDR2 YFSETQ. Trimming cost V 6 bases and J 1 base, with 11 bases left between them. The CDR3 totals 14 residues. This CDR3 is CASTLLGSYNEQFF. CDR3 nucleotide sequence: TGCGCCAGCACCCTCCTGGGTTCCTACAATGAGCAGTTCTTC.

The V call is TRBV29-1, the J call TRBJ1-5, with D hard to call. This CDR3 contains 14 residues. From germline, CDR1 is SQVTM and CDR2 ANQGSEA. Trimming removed 6 bases at V and 2 bases at J, with 14 bases between. Here the CDR3 DNA reads TGCAGCGTGTCGGACGCGTCTGGCAATCAGCCCCAGCATTTT. Its protein is CSVSDASGNQPQHF.

This clone has only one observation. The chain uses TRBV27 and TRBJ1-4, with TRBD1 matching over 10 bases. The germline gives CDR1 MNHEY, CDR2 SMNVEV (reference sequence). CDR3 length equals 16 residues. J gave up 8 bases and V 6 bases, and 12 bases lay outside the gene matches. The chain's CDR3 is CASRGDRGLGGEKLFF. The CDR3 nucleotides are TGTGCCAGCAGAGGAGACAGGGGGCTAGGTGGGGAAAAACTGTTTTTT.

This chain links TRBV6-1 with TRBJ1-5; TRBD1 might be the D (6 bases). Deletions cut 1 base from V and 6 bases from J, with 16 bases between. Per the germline V gene, CDR1 is MNHNS and CDR2 is SASEGT. The CDR3 totals 16 residues. This CDR3 is CASSEGGRGSGQPQHF. Written as DNA, the CDR3 is TGTGCCAGCAGTGAAGGCGGCAGGGGTTCAGGTCAGCCCCAGCATTTT.

The chain has TRBV6-6 and TRBJ2-1, with 9 nucleotides matching TRBD1. From germline, CDR1 is MNHNY and CDR2 SVGAGI (reference sequence). J gave up 9 bases and V 6 bases, and 15 bases lay outside the gene matches. This CDR3 comprises 16 residues. The CDR3 DNA reads TGTGCCAGCAGGATAAACCGGGACAGGGTCCCTACTGAGCAGTTCTTC. It specifies CASRINRDRVPTEQFF.

As to this clone: Other DNA sequences of this sample code for an identical CDR3. V usage is TRBV7-2 and J usage is TRBJ2-7, with 12 bases fitting TRBD2. From germline, CDR1 is SGHTA and CDR2 FQGNSA. This CDR3 comprises 15 residues. J was trimmed by 3 bases and V by 5 bases; bases with no gene match: 5. The CDR3 loop is CASSPGLAGYYEQYF. The CDR3 DNA reads TGTGCCAGCAGCCCTGGACTAGCGGGATACTACGAGCAGTACTTC.

The chain recombines TRBV9 with TRBJ2-7; a possible D gene is TRBD2 (6 bases). The germline V gene has CDR1 SGDLS and CDR2 YYNGEE. This CDR3 is 14 amino acids long. The V and J ends lost 1 base and 1 base respectively, with 9 bases between them. CDR3 sequence reads: CASSVTAGSYEQYF. The CDR3 nucleotides read TGTGCCAGCAGCGTAACCGCGGGATCCTACGAGCAGTACTTC.

The V gene is TRBV28, the J gene TRBJ2-2; 8 bases align to TRBD1. The CDR3 consists of 14 residues. Germline CDR1 MDHEN, CDR2 SYDVKM. V lost 6 bases, J lost 4 bases, and 4 bases stayed unmatched. The CDR3 loop is CASRRTGPTGELFF. The DNA for the CDR3 is TGTGCCAGCAGAAGGACAGGGCCCACCGGGGAGCTGTTTTTT.

This clone has only one observation. The chain carries TRBV28 and TRBJ2-7, with 10 bases matching TRBD2. Germline CDR1 is MDHEN and CDR2 is SYDVKM. The V gene end was trimmed by 5 bases and the J gene end by 3 bases; junction bases not matched to a gene: 7. This CDR3 has 15 residues. CDR3 loop: CASSRPGLAYYEQYF. CDR3 nucleotide sequence: TGTGCCAGCAGTCGGCCGGGACTAGCGTACTACGAGCAGTACTTC.

This chain links TRBV30 with TRBJ1-5; D unclear. Deletions cut 3 bases from V and 3 bases from J, with 12 bases between. This CDR3 contains 14 residues. Germline lookup yields CDR1 GTSNPN and CDR2 SVGIG (reference sequence). The CDR3 DNA is TGTGCCTGGAGCGACGGAACCTTCAATCAGCCCCAGCATTTT. This translates into CAWSDGTFNQPQHF.

The chain is built from TRBV6-1 and TRBJ2-7; D call uncertain. Per the germline V gene, CDR1 is MNHNS and CDR2 is SASEGT. V gave up 0 bases and J gave up 6 bases, with 6 bases separating them. This CDR3 has 12 amino acids. The chain's CDR3 is CASSEAGFEQYF. DNA for the CDR3: TGTGCCAGCAGTGAAGCGGGGTTCGAGCAGTACTTC.

This clone showed up many times. V and J are TRBV4-1 and TRBJ2-7; 10 nucleotides line up with TRBD1. Trimming cost V 0 bases and J 2 bases; bases outside gene matches: 13. Germline CDR1 and CDR2: MGHRA and YSYEKL. This CDR3 has 19 amino acids. The CDR3 coding sequence is TGCGCCAGCAGCCAAGATATGGTTGGCCCGGGGACAGGGGCCTACGAGCAGTACTTC. This encodes CASSQDMVGPGTGAYEQYF.

The chain joins TRBV11-3 to TRBJ2-7, with D possibly TRBD1 on 6 matching bases. Trimming stripped 5 bases from V and 7 bases from J, with 12 bases between. CDR1 and CDR2 (germline): SGHNT, YENEEA. CDR3 length: 12 residues. CDR3 DNA sequence: TGTGCCAGCAGCACCCAGAGGGGGGAGCAGTACTTC. Its protein product is CASSTQRGEQYF.

The genes are TRBV20-1 and TRBJ1-4; D is undetermined. This CDR3 has 11 residues. Germline CDR1 is DFQATT and CDR2 is SNEGSKA (reference sequence). The V end was cut by 0 bases, the J end by 5 bases, with 1 base between. CDR3 bases: TGCAGTGCTAGAGAAAATGAAAAACTGTTTTTT. This translates into CSARENEKLFF.